The 9 T cell receptor beta chains in this list originate from one sample, sequenced in a study of blood T cell repertoires in COVID-19. Sequencing was performed with immunoSEQ multiplex PCR; in TCRdb, only in-frame clones are kept and a portion is missing. The sample shows roughly 500,000 clones, approximately 83% of them seen only once. Sequenced: peripheral blood. The receptors were sampled from a human donor in a cohort sampled during active COVID-19.

V usage is TRBV27 and J usage is TRBJ2-6, with 7 bases aligning to TRBD2. The germline V gene encodes CDR1 MNHEY and CDR2 SMNVEV (reference sequence). With 6 bases clipped from V and 0 bases from J, the junction kept 11 bases outside the gene matches. This CDR3 spans 18 amino acids. CDR3 in DNA: TGTGCCAGCAGGAGACTTGCGGGAGTAAGCTCTGGGGCCAACGTCCTGACTTTC. As protein: CASRRLAGVSSGANVLTF.

The chain has TRBV30 and TRBJ1-1; 7 nucleotides match TRBD1. Germline CDR1 GTSNPN, CDR2 SVGIG (reference sequence). CDR3 size: 14 residues. After removal of 5 bases from V and 1 base from J, the junction contained 7 bases not matched to a gene. CDR3 sequence (DNA): TGTGCCTGGGACAGGGCTTCAGGGAACACTGAAGCTTTCTTT. Protein product: CAWDRASGNTEAFF.

The gene calls are TRBV19 and TRBJ1-5, with TRBD1 as a possible D gene (6 bases). The CDR3 has 17 amino acids. CDR1 and CDR2 from the germline V gene are LNHDA and SQIVND (reference sequence). V was pared by 3 bases and J by 0 bases, with 15 bases between. The CDR3 reads CASSILLGQFSNQPQHF. The CDR3 coding sequence is TGTGCCAGTAGTATTCTCCTCGGACAGTTTAGCAATCAGCCCCAGCATTTT.

In regard to this clone: The sample carries other DNA sequences with the same CDR3. The chain couples TRBV7-8 to TRBJ1-2; D may be TRBD1 (5 bases). The CDR3 totals 14 residues. Germline V gene sequence: CDR1 SGHVS, CDR2 FQNEAQ. Trimming removed 3 bases from V and 2 bases from J, with 10 bases in between. This chain's CDR3 is CASSLGRGNYGYTF. The CDR3 DNA follows: TGTGCCAGCAGCTTGGGGCGGGGAAACTATGGCTACACCTTC.

J is TRBJ2-5 and V is TRBV2, with D possibly matching TRBD2 (6 bases). This CDR3 is 14 amino acids long. CDR1 and CDR2 (germline): SNHLY, FYNNEI. V lost 3 bases, J lost 5 bases, and 13 bases lay in between. CDR3 sequence (DNA): TGTGCCAGCAGTGACCAGGGCCGGGGGGAGACCCAGTACTTC. Its protein product is CASSDQGRGETQYF.

V and J are TRBV19 and TRBJ2-3; 8 nucleotides agree with TRBD2. This CDR3 comprises 13 residues. V shed 5 bases and J 8 bases; nucleotides not matched to a gene: 6. Germline CDR1 LNHDA, CDR2 SQIVND (reference sequence). The DNA of the CDR3 is TGTGCCAGTAGTGCTGCGGGAGGAAGTACGCAGTATTTT. It translates to CASSAAGGSTQYF.

The chain couples TRBV5-5 to TRBJ2-2; the match to TRBD2 covers 9 bases. In germline, CDR1 is SGHKS, CDR2 YYEKEE (reference sequence). The V and J ends lost 5 bases and 6 bases, in that order; junction bases with no gene match: 14. This CDR3 has 17 amino acids. The CDR3 spells CASRTAGGQIGAGELFF. CDR3 coding DNA: TGTGCCAGCAGGACAGCGGGAGGCCAGATTGGCGCCGGGGAGCTGTTTTTT.

The chain uses TRBV27 and TRBJ2-5; 12 bases map to TRBD2. The CDR3 covers 15 residues. V gave up 6 bases and J gave up 1 base; unmatched junction bases: 3. Germline V gene data show CDR1 as MNHEY and CDR2 as SMNVEV (reference sequence). DNA of the CDR3: TGTGCCAGCAGCGGGACTAGCGGGCCCCAAGAGACCCAGTACTTC. Translated: CASSGTSGPQETQYF.

This chain joins TRBV5-4 and TRBJ2-7, with TRBD2 matching over 9 bases. From germline, CDR1 is SGHNT and CDR2 YYREEE (reference sequence). CDR3 length: 15 amino acids. Trimming took 4 bases from V and 4 from J; bases not matched to a gene: 9. CDR3 nucleotides: TGTGCCAGCAGCCAGTTTAGCGGGAGCCCATACGAGCAGTACTTC. It translates to CASSQFSGSPYEQYF.